This T cell receptor beta chain appears in the sequencing data of a study of Graves' ophthalmopathy and Graves' hyperthyroidism. The study's findings and limits: In predicting ophthalmopathy progression, the model reached around 65% sensitivity and around 72% specificity. Ophthalmopathy and stable hyperthyroidism were discriminated by a 13-signature model, with about 90% sensitivity and about 76% specificity.

Other autoimmune diseases, uncontrolled infections, pregnancy or lactation ruled patients out of participation. The sample holds many counts of this clonotype. Its antigen is as yet unknown. Amplification of the TCR beta CDR3 regions used RNA transcripts (as template). First-round RT-PCR relied on HTBI primers, and a second-round multiplex PCR came next. TCRdb reanalysed the multiplex PCR reads using MiXCR and keeps one entry per CDR3 protein. Of fewer than 350,000 distinct CDR3 sequences in the sample, 15% to 20% were seen once. V was clipped by 7 bases and J by 11 bases, with 24 bases between them. This CDR3 contains 15 residues. Germline CDR1 LNHDA, CDR2 SQIVND (reference sequence).

Sequencing was carried out using peripheral blood. This chain connects TRBV19 to TRBJ1-5, with D hard to call. This receptor was taken from an adult man with Graves' ophthalmopathy. CDR3 sequence: CASKKGQVDSSAQHF. Here the CDR3 DNA reads TGTGCCAGTAAGAAAGGGCAGGTAGACTCATCGGCCCAGCATTTT.